Included here is one T cell receptor (beta chain) sequence, with context. This specimen includes other DNA sequences encoding the same CDR3. This specimen comes from a study of blood T cell repertoires in COVID-19. Trimming left V 4 bases short and J 3 bases short, with 4 bases between. The CDR3 totals 11 residues. Germline assignment: CDR1 PRHDT and CDR2 FYEKMQ (reference sequence). TCRdb keeps only in-frame clones here, not all; method: immunoSEQ multiplex PCR. Altogether fewer than 130,000 clones are present, 80% to 90% being singletons, with the ten largest covering about a third. Sequenced: peripheral blood. This chain joins TRBV13 and TRBJ2-7; D unclear. This clonotype was obtained from an elderly woman with acute or convalescent COVID-19. CDR3: CASSSRYEQYF. The CDR3 DNA reads as TGTGCCAGCAGCTCCCGCTACGAGCAGTACTTC.